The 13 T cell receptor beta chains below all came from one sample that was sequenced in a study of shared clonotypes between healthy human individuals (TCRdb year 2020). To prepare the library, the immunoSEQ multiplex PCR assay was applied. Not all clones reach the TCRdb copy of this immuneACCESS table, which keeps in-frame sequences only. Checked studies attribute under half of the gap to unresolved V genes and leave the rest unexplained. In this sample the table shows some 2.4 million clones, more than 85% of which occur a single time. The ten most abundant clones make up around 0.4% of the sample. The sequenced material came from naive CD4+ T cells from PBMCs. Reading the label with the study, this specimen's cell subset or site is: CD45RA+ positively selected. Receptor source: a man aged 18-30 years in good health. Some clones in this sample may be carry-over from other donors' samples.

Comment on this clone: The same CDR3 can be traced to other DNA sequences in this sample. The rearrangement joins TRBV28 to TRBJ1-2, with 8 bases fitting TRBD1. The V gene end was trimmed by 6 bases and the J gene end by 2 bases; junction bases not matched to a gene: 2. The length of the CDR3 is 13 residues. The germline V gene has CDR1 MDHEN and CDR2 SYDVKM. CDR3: CASRPGGNYGYTF. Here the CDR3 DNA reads TGTGCCAGCAGACCAGGGGGCAACTATGGCTACACCTTC.

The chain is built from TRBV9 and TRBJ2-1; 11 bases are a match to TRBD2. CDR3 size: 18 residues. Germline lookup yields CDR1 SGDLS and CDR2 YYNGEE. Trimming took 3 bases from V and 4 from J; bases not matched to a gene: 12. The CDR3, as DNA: TGTGCCAGCAGCGCCCTCGGGAATAGCGGGAGGGCTTACAATGAGCAGTTCTTC. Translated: CASSALGNSGRAYNEQFF.

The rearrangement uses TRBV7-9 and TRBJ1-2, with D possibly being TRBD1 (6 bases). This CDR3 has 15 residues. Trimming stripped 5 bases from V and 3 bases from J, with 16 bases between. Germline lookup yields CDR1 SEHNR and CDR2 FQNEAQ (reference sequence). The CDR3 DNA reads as TGTGCCAGCAGCCTCGGATTACAGGGTGACTATGGCTACACCTTC. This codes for CASSLGLQGDYGYTF. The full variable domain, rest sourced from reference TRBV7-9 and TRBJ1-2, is DTGVSQNPRHKITKRGQNVTFRCDPISEHNRLYWYRQTLGQGPEFLTYFQNEAQLEKSRLLSDRFSAERPKGSFSTLEIQRTEQGDSAMYLCASSLGLQGDYGYTFGSGTRLTVV.

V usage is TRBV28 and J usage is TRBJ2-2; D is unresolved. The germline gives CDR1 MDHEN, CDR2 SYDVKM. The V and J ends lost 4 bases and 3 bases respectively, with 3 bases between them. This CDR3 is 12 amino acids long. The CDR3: CASSSDTGELFF. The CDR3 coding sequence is TGTGCCAGCAGTTCGGACACCGGGGAGCTGTTTTTT.

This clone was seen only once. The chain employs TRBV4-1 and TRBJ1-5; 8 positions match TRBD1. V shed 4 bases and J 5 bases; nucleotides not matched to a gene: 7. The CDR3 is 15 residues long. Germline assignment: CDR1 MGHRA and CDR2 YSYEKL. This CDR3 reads CASSRLRGPDQPQHF. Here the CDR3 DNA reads TGCGCCAGCAGCCGACTCAGGGGGCCTGATCAGCCCCAGCATTTT.

CDR3 bases: TGTGCCAGCAATGGTTACTCTGGGGCCAACGTCCTGACTTTC. The encoded protein is CASNGYSGANVLTF. This rearrangement joins TRBV28 to TRBJ2-6; D remains unclear. The V and J ends lost 7 bases and 0 bases respectively, with 7 bases between them. The germline gives CDR1 MDHEN, CDR2 SYDVKM. The CDR3 totals 14 residues.

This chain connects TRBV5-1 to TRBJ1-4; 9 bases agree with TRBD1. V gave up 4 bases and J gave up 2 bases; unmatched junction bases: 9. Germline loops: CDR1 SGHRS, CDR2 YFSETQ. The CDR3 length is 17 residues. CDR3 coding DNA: TGCGCCAGCAGCCGCGGACAGGGGCCGTCGACTAATGAAAAACTGTTTTTT. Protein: CASSRGQGPSTNEKLFF.

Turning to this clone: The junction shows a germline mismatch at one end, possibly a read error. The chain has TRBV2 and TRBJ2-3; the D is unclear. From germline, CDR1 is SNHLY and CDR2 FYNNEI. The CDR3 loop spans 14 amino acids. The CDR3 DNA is TGTGCCAGCGTCTTAAGAGGTAGCACAAATACGCAGTATTTT. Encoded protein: CASVLRGSTNTQYF.

The CDR3 DNA is TGTGCCCTTCCGGGGACTACCCCCCACTACAATGAGCAGTTCTTC. Translation: CALPGTTPHYNEQFF. The chain is built from TRBV19 and TRBJ2-1; 7 bases align to TRBD2. Germline values: CDR1 LNHDA, CDR2 SQIVND (reference sequence). V was clipped by 11 bases and J by 3 bases; unmatched bases: 13. CDR3 length: 15 amino acids. Drawing the rest from reference TRBV19 and TRBJ2-1, the complete variable domain is DGGITQSPKYLFRKEGQNVTLSCEQNLNHDAMYWYRQDPGQGLRLIYYSQIVNDFQKGDIAEGYSVSREKKESFPLTVTSAQKNPTAFYLCALPGTTPHYNEQFFGPGTRLTVL.

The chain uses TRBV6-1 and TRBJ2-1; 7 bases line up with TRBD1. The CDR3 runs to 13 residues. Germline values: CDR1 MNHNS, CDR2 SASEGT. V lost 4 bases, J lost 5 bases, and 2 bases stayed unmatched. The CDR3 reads CASSGQGHNEQFF. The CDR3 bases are TGTGCCAGCAGTGGACAGGGACACAATGAGCAGTTCTTC.

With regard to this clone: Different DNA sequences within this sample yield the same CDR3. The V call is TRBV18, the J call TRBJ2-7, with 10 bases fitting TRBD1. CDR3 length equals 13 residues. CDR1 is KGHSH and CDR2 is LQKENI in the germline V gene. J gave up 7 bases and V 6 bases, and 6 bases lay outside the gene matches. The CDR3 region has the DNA TGTGCCAGCTCGAGACAGGGGGCTGGGGAGCAGTACTTC. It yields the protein CASSRQGAGEQYF. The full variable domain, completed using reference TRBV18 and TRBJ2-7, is NAGVMQNPRHLVRRRGQEARLRCSPMKGHSHVYWYRQLPEEGLKFMVYLQKENIIDESGMPKERFSAEFPKEGPSILRIQQVVRGDSAAYFCASSRQGAGEQYFGPGTRLTVT.

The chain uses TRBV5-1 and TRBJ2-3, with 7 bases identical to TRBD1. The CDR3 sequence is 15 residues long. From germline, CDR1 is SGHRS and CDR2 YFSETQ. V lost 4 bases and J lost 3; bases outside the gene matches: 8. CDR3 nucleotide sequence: TGCGCCAGCAGCCGTACAGGGGTGGGGACAGATACGCAGTATTTT. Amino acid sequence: CASSRTGVGTDTQYF.

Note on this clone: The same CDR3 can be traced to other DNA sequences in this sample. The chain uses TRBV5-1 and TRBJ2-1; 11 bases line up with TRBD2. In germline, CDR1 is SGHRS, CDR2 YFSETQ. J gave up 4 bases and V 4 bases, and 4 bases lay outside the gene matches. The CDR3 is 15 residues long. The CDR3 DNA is TGCGCCAGCAGCCCGACTAGCGGGATATACAATGAGCAGTTCTTC. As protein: CASSPTSGIYNEQFF.